The sequence of this TCR beta chain was determined in a study of OX40 agonist ivuxolimab in advanced cancers. Here immunoSEQ multiplex PCR was the method, and the copy in TCRdb shows in-frame clones only, minus some. The sample lists about 60,000 clones, 90% to 95% occurring once. CDR3 length equals 13 residues. Trimming took 2 bases from V and 6 from J, leaving 9 bases between them. Germline V CDR1 and CDR2: LGHNA, YNFKEQ. The chain combines TRBV4-2 with TRBJ2-3, with TRBD1 as a possible D gene (6 bases). This clonotype was sampled from an adult with an advanced solid tumor such as melanoma, head and neck, liver or kidney cancer. This specimen consisted of CD4+ or CD8+ T cells sorted from blood, obtained in a trial of the OX40 agonist ivuxolimab. In DNA, the CDR3 is TGTGCCAGCAGCCAACCTCAGGGGGATACGCAGTATTTT. The encoded protein is CASSQPQGDTQYF.